What follows is one T cell receptor (beta chain) and its context. Its antigen is unidentified. One end of the junction does not line up with germline, which may come from a read error. The sample belongs to a study of blood T cells in healthy people across ages. CDR3 length equals 14 residues. Germline CDR1 is SNHLY and CDR2 is FYNNEI. Findings and caveats of the study: Diversity estimates from one million T cells were considered underestimates.

Every sample yielded at least 6.5 million isolated PBMCs. Through a sample-barcoded 5' primer and a J-beta primer mix, a second PCR was run for roughly 6 to 11 cycles. TCRdb analysed the 5' RACE reads with MiXCR anew, one entry per CDR3 protein. The sample carries hundreds of thousands of distinct CDR3 sequences, around 24% recorded once. These data also formed part of another study, on T cells of mothers and their children. That paper adds: A few healthy Caucasian mothers and their six children were the donors. The study found thymic selection shapes TCR recombination output similarly in related and unrelated pairs.

Sequenced material: blood. The origin of this receptor is a boy between 10 and 17 years old in good health. The J gene is TRBJ2-5, the V gene TRBV2; D uncertain. The CDR3 sequence is CASSERAGSPNVNF. In DNA, the CDR3 is TGTGCCAGCAGTGAAAGGGCAGGCAGCCCGAATGTGAACTTC.